Each of the 31 T cell receptor beta chains below was sequenced from the same sample in a study of blood T cell repertoires in COVID-19. Produced via immunoSEQ multiplex PCR; TCRdb's table is partial and in-frame only. The table has about 150,000 clones, more than 70% seen once. Sequencing was done on a sample of peripheral blood. These TCRs come from a man aged 45-65 years with active or convalescent COVID-19.

The CDR3 sequence: CASTEQPTGGEQFF. DNA of the CDR3: TGTGCCAGCACCGAGCAGCCTACCGGCGGTGAGCAGTTCTTC. The chain employs TRBV6-5 and TRBJ2-1; D unclear. The CDR3 runs to 14 residues. The V and J ends lost 7 bases and 9 bases respectively, with 19 bases between them. Germline CDR1 and CDR2: MNHEY and SVGAGI.

The chain is built from TRBV5-4 and TRBJ1-4; 11 nucleotides agree with TRBD1. V shed 4 bases, J shed 7 bases, and the junction held 6 bases outside the gene matches. Germline values: CDR1 SGHNT, CDR2 YYREEE (reference sequence). The CDR3 runs 15 residues. DNA of the CDR3: TGTGCCAGCAGCCAGCGGACAGGGGGCTTTGAAAAACTGTTTTTT. Protein product: CASSQRTGGFEKLFF.

This clone was seen more than once but under ten times. The rearrangement links TRBV28 to TRBJ2-7; possible D gene TRBD2, 5 bases. The germline CDR1 and CDR2 sequences are MDHEN and SYDVKM. The CDR3 has 15 amino acids. Trimming took off 7 bases at V and 5 bases at J, with 21 bases between the two ends. CDR3 coding DNA: TGTGCCAGCACACGAATCGCTGGACTGGGGAACGAGCAGTACTTC. Translating gives CASTRIAGLGNEQYF.

This clone came up once. The rearrangement uses TRBV29-1 and TRBJ1-4, with 9 bases identical to TRBD1. This CDR3 is 12 amino acids long. From germline, CDR1 is SQVTM and CDR2 ANQGSEA. The CDR3 DNA sequence: TGCGGTGCAACAGGGGGCATTGAAAAACTGTTTTTT. It codes for CGATGGIEKLFF.

The rearrangement uses TRBV4-3 and TRBJ1-2; D unclear. The CDR3 contains 13 residues. The germline V and J ends were trimmed by 8 bases and 1 base, with 11 bases remaining between them. The germline CDR1 and CDR2 sequences are LGHNA and YSLEER. This chain's CDR3 is CASSPHFNYGYTF. The CDR3 region has the DNA TGCGCCAGCTCCCCCCATTTTAACTATGGCTACACCTTC.

The rearrangement joins TRBV2 to TRBJ2-3, with D possibly TRBD2 on 5 matching bases. Germline CDR1 SNHLY, CDR2 FYNNEI. V lost 8 bases, J lost 6 bases, and 15 bases lay in between. The CDR3 loop spans 13 amino acids. CDR3 protein: CASGSFGGDTQYF. In nucleotides, the CDR3 is TGTGCCAGCGGAAGCTTTGGCGGGGATACGCAGTATTTT.

V usage is TRBV24-1 and J usage is TRBJ2-1; tentatively, D is TRBD2 (6 bases). The CDR3 is 19 residues long. The germline V and J ends were trimmed by 4 bases and 0 bases, with 21 bases remaining between them. CDR1 and CDR2 from the germline V gene are KGHDR and SFDVKD. CDR3 in amino acids: CATSEPTHGAGSSYNEQFF. DNA of the CDR3: TGTGCCACCAGTGAGCCGACCCACGGAGCGGGTAGCTCCTACAATGAGCAGTTCTTC.

The chain is built from TRBV4-3 and TRBJ1-2; unclear D gene. Germline V gene lookup returns CDR1 LGHNA and CDR2 YSLEER. The CDR3 contains 14 residues. Trimming removed 1 base from V and 4 bases from J, with 10 bases in between. The CDR3 DNA follows: TGCGCCAGCAGCCAAGCCGCCCGAGGCTATGGCTACACCTTC. It specifies CASSQAARGYGYTF.

V gene TRBV11-2 combines with J gene TRBJ2-7; a possible D gene is TRBD2 (6 bases). This CDR3 has 13 residues. Trimming shortened V by 7 bases and J by 6 bases, and 16 bases separated the two germline ends. Germline V gives CDR1 SGHAT, CDR2 FQNNGV. The CDR3 reads CASTENGGVEQYF. DNA for the CDR3: TGTGCCAGCACCGAGAATGGAGGGGTCGAGCAGTACTTC. The full variable domain, in which reference TRBV11-2 and TRBJ2-7 provide the parts outside the CDR3, is EAGVAQSPRYKIIEKRQSVAFWCNPISGHATLYWYQQILGQGPKLLIQFQNNGVVDDSQLPKDRFSAERLKGVDSTLKIQPAKLEDSAVYLCASTENGGVEQYFGPGTRLTVT.

The J gene is TRBJ2-7, the V gene TRBV5-4, with TRBD2 identical over 13 bases. The CDR3 totals 16 residues. Germline assignment: CDR1 SGHNT and CDR2 YYREEE (reference sequence). The V gene end was trimmed by 0 bases and the J gene end by 2 bases; junction bases not matched to a gene: 2. The CDR3 reads CASSLGGLAGAYEQYF. In DNA, the CDR3 is TGTGCCAGCAGCTTGGGAGGACTAGCGGGGGCCTACGAGCAGTACTTC.

This rearrangement joins TRBV6-2 or TRBV6-3 to TRBJ2-4; 9 bases are a match to TRBD1. This CDR3 spans 16 amino acids. The junction had 8 bases not matched to a gene; V was cut back by 7 bases and J by 1 base. Germline assignment: CDR1 MNHEY and CDR2 SVGEGT. In nucleotides, the CDR3 is TGTGCCAGCACCCCGGGACAGGGACGTGCCAAAAACATTCAGTACTTC. Amino acids: CASTPGQGRAKNIQYF.

This chain connects TRBV21-1 to TRBJ1-3. TRBV21-1 is a documented pseudogene. There are 14 residues in the CDR3. The CDR3 protein is CAPRGEGGGNTIYF. The CDR3 bases are TGTGCCCCCCGGGGGGAGGGGGGTGGAAACACCATATATTTT.

V is TRBV7-9 and J is TRBJ2-5; 7 bases line up with TRBD2. The germline gives CDR1 SEHNR, CDR2 FQNEAQ (reference sequence). CDR3 length: 13 residues. J lost 5 bases, V lost 5 bases, and 5 bases had no gene match. The chain's CDR3 is CASSRRLAETQYF. The DNA for the CDR3 is TGTGCCAGCAGCCGGCGACTAGCCGAGACCCAGTACTTC.

The chain uses TRBV2 and TRBJ2-5; 9 nucleotides match TRBD1. Germline loops: CDR1 SNHLY, CDR2 FYNNEI. With 4 bases clipped from V and 5 bases from J, the junction kept 8 bases outside the gene matches. The CDR3 contains 15 residues. CDR3 sequence (DNA): TGTGCCAGCAGTGTTAATGGACAGGGGTTGGAGACCCAGTACTTC. Amino acid sequence: CASSVNGQGLETQYF.

This chain joins TRBV2 and TRBJ2-5; 9 positions match TRBD1. CDR3 length: 13 residues. Germline V gene data show CDR1 as SNHLY and CDR2 as FYNNEI. Unmatched junction bases numbered 5, after V lost 7 bases and J lost 5 bases. The CDR3 DNA follows: TGTGCCAGCATGGGACAGGGAAGGGAGACCCAGTACTTC. Its translation is CASMGQGRETQYF.

The gene calls are TRBV24-1 and TRBJ1-4, with a tentative D call TRBD1 (6 bases). Germline V gene lookup returns CDR1 KGHDR and CDR2 SFDVKD. The germline V and J ends were trimmed by 4 bases and 7 bases, with 15 bases remaining between them. There are 15 residues in the CDR3. CDR3 DNA sequence: TGTGCCACCAGTGACCCTACAGGGCCCGGTGAAAAACTGTTTTTT. It yields the protein CATSDPTGPGEKLFF.

This clone was detected a few times. The rearrangement joins TRBV30 to TRBJ1-1; no definite D call. This CDR3 spans 13 amino acids. The germline V gene encodes CDR1 GTSNPN and CDR2 SVGIG (reference sequence). V lost 0 bases to trimming and J lost 2 bases, with 7 bases between them. CDR3 residues: CAWSVQFNTEAFF. The CDR3 DNA reads as TGTGCCTGGAGTGTACAATTCAACACTGAAGCTTTCTTT.

This chain joins TRBV24-1 and TRBJ2-5, with 10 bases matching TRBD2. The CDR3 is made up of 16 amino acids. Germline V lookup: CDR1 KGHDR, CDR2 SFDVKD. Germline trimming cut 3 bases from V and 5 bases from J; bases unmatched to any gene: 8. The CDR3 spells CATSDRSGRAGETQYF. The CDR3 DNA reads TGTGCCACCAGTGATAGGAGCGGGAGGGCCGGTGAGACCCAGTACTTC.

V is TRBV10-1 and J is TRBJ1-6, with 8 bases matching TRBD1. Germline V gene lookup returns CDR1 WNHNN and CDR2 SYGVQD (reference sequence). The junction had 8 bases not matched to a gene; V was cut back by 2 bases and J by 11 bases. The CDR3 extends over 15 amino acids. CDR3 loop: CASSEGGTGGTPLHF. CDR3 DNA sequence: TGCGCCAGCAGTGAGGGTGGTACAGGGGGGACACCCCTCCACTTT.

This chain links TRBV10-1 with TRBJ2-7, with D tentatively TRBD1 (5 bases). Germline assignment: CDR1 WNHNN and CDR2 SYGVQD (reference sequence). The CDR3 covers 16 residues. V was pared by 2 bases and J by 5 bases, with 19 bases between. This CDR3 is CASSEPFDRQLDEQYF. The CDR3 DNA reads TGCGCCAGCAGTGAGCCCTTCGACAGACAGCTCGACGAGCAGTACTTC.

This chain uses TRBV18 with TRBJ1-4, with TRBD1 identical over 7 bases. After removal of 3 bases from V and 6 bases from J, the junction contained 7 bases not matched to a gene. Germline-derived CDR1 and CDR2 are KGHSH and LQKENI. The CDR3 extends over 15 amino acids. Here the CDR3 DNA reads TGTGCCAGCTCACCTGACCGGGACAGCTATGAAAAACTGTTTTTT. Encoded protein: CASSPDRDSYEKLFF.

The V gene is TRBV5-1, the J gene TRBJ2-2, with 7 bases identical to TRBD2. The CDR3 contains 15 residues. The V gene end was trimmed by 1 base and the J gene end by 5 bases; junction bases not matched to a gene: 5. Germline V CDR1 and CDR2: SGHRS, YFSETQ. The CDR3 DNA is TGCGCCAGCAGCTTGCTCGAGGGAGGGACCGGGGAGCTGTTTTTT. Its translation: CASSLLEGGTGELFF.

V usage is TRBV27 and J usage is TRBJ2-1; the match to TRBD1 covers 7 bases. The V gene end was trimmed by 5 bases and the J gene end by 2 bases; junction bases not matched to a gene: 6. CDR1 is MNHEY and CDR2 is SMNVEV in the germline V gene (reference sequence). CDR3 length equals 15 residues. CDR3 residues: CASSDSGGTYNEQFF. DNA for the CDR3: TGTGCCAGCAGTGACTCAGGGGGAACCTACAATGAGCAGTTCTTC.

The gene calls are TRBV5-1 and TRBJ2-2; a possible D gene is TRBD1 (6 bases). V lost 2 bases, J lost 4 bases, and 9 bases lay in between. Germline lookup yields CDR1 SGHRS and CDR2 YFSETQ. The CDR3 runs 14 residues. CDR3 region: CASSFGDTTGELFF. Here the CDR3 DNA reads TGCGCCAGCAGCTTCGGGGACACCACCGGGGAGCTGTTTTTT.

V usage is TRBV3-1 (or the pseudogene TRBV3-2) and J usage is TRBJ2-1; 13 nucleotides align to TRBD2. The CDR3 totals 15 residues. The germline gives CDR1 LGHDT, CDR2 YNNKEL (reference sequence). V lost 3 bases to trimming and J lost 15 bases; unmatched junction nucleotides: 11. This CDR3 reads CASSQGLAGLGSVFF. The CDR3 coding sequence is TGTGCCAGCAGCCAGGGACTAGCGGGACTTGGTAGTGTGTTCTTC.

V usage is TRBV18 and J usage is TRBJ2-7; 11 bases are a match to TRBD1. Germline V CDR1 and CDR2: KGHSH, LQKENI. V lost 2 bases, J lost 3 bases, and 3 bases stayed unmatched. This CDR3 has 15 residues. CDR3 sequence reads: CASSPTGQGVYEQYF. In DNA, the CDR3 is TGTGCCAGCTCACCAACGGGACAGGGGGTCTACGAGCAGTACTTC. Based on the CDR3 plus reference TRBV18 and TRBJ2-7, the full variable domain is NAGVMQNPRHLVRRRGQEARLRCSPMKGHSHVYWYRQLPEEGLKFMVYLQKENIIDESGMPKERFSAEFPKEGPSILRIQQVVRGDSAAYFCASSPTGQGVYEQYFGPGTRLTVT.

J is TRBJ1-1 and V is TRBV3-1 (or the pseudogene TRBV3-2); 7 bases line up with TRBD1. CDR3 length: 15 residues. V trimming: 3 bases; J trimming: 4 bases; junction bases outside the gene matches: 8. From germline, CDR1 is LGHDT and CDR2 YNNKEL (reference sequence). DNA for the CDR3: TGTGCCAGCAGCCATCGTACAGGGGCGGGCACTGAAGCTTTCTTT. Translated, it gives CASSHRTGAGTEAFF.

CDR3 bases: TGCGCCAGCAGCGAAAGCTGGACCGGGACAGGGCACGGCTACACCTTC. It is translated as CASSESWTGTGHGYTF. The chain joins TRBV4-3 to TRBJ1-2; 9 bases are a match to TRBD1. This CDR3 region has 16 residues. V shed 5 bases and J 8 bases; nucleotides not matched to a gene: 15. Germline CDR1 and CDR2: LGHNA and YSLEER.

The V gene is TRBV29-1, the J gene TRBJ2-7, with 7 nucleotides matching TRBD1. This CDR3 contains 12 residues. V lost 3 bases and J lost 3; bases outside the gene matches: 2. The germline gives CDR1 SQVTM, CDR2 ANQGSEA. CDR3: CSVEGDSYEQYF. CDR3 in DNA: TGCAGCGTTGAGGGGGACAGCTACGAGCAGTACTTC.

This clone was observed once. The chain uses TRBV7-9 and TRBJ1-3; 11 bases are a match to TRBD1. Germline V gene lookup returns CDR1 SEHNR and CDR2 FQNEAQ (reference sequence). This CDR3 has 18 residues. Unmatched junction bases numbered 14, after V lost 4 bases and J lost 6 bases. The CDR3 sequence: CASSSDRGGTGGENTIYF. DNA for the CDR3: TGTGCCAGCAGCTCGGATCGAGGGGGGACAGGGGGTGAAAACACCATATATTTT.

This sequence joins TRBV7-8 and TRBJ2-7; no clear D gene. CDR1 SGHVS and CDR2 FQNEAQ come from the germline V gene. This CDR3 region has 12 residues. Trimming took 3 bases from V and 6 from J, leaving 9 bases between them. For the CDR3, the DNA is TGTGCCAGCAGCTTTGTGGCCGTCGAGCAGTACTTC. This sequence encodes CASSFVAVEQYF.